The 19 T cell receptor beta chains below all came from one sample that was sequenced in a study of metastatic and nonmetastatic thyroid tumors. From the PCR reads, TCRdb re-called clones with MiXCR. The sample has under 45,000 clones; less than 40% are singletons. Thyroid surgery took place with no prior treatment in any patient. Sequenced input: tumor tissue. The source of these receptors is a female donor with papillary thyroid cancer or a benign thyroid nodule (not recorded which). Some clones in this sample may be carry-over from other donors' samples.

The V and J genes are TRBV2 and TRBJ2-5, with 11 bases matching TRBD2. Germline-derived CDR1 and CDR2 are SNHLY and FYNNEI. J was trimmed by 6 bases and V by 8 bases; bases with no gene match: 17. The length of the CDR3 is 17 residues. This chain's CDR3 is CASRGGTSGSPLKTQYF. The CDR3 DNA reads TGTGCCAGCCGGGGGGGGACTAGCGGCTCCCCTTTGAAGACCCAGTACTTC.

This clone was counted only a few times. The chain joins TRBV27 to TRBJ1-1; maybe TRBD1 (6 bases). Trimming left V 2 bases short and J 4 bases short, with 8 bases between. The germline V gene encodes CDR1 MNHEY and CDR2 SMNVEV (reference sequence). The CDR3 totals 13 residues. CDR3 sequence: CASSLTGSTEAFF. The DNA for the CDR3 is TGTGCCAGCAGTTTAACAGGGTCCACTGAAGCTTTCTTT.

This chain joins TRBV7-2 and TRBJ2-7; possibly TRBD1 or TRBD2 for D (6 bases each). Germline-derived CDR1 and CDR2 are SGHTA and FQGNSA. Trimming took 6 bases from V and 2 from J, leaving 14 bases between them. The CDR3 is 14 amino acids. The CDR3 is CASRPSGAPYEQYF. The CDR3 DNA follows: TGTGCCAGCAGGCCCTCGGGGGCCCCCTACGAGCAGTACTTC.

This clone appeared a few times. The CDR3 coding sequence is TGTGCCAGCAGTGGGACGGAGATCTACGAGCAGTACTTC. Its protein is CASSGTEIYEQYF. This chain joins TRBV6-1 and TRBJ2-7; D remains ambiguous. The germline gives CDR1 MNHNS, CDR2 SASEGT. Trimming shortened V by 4 bases and J by 3 bases, and 10 bases separated the two germline ends. CDR3 length equals 13 residues.

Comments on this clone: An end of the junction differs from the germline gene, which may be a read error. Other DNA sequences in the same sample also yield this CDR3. CDR3 DNA sequence: TGTGCCAGTAGCCTACGGTATAATGAGCAGTTCTTC. Translation: CASSLRYNEQFF. The genes are TRBV14 and TRBJ2-1; D is unclear. CDR1 and CDR2 (germline): SGHDN, FVKESK. The CDR3 has 12 amino acids.

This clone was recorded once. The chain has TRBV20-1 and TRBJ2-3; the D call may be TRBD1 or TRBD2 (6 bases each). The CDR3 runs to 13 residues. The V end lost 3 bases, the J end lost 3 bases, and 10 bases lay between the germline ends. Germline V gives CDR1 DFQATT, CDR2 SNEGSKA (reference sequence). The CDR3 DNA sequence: TGCAGTGCTAGTCGGGGGACAACAGATACGCAGTATTTT. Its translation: CSASRGTTDTQYF.

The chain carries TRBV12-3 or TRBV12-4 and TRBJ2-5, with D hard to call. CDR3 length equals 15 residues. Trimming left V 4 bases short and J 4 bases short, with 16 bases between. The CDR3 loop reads CASSSNWAAAETQYF. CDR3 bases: TGTGCCAGCAGTTCAAATTGGGCAGCCGCAGAGACCCAGTACTTC.

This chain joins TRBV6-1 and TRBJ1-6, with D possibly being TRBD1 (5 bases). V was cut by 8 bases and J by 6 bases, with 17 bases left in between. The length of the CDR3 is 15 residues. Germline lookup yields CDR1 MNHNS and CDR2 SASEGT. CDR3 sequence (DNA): TGTGCCAGCTGGAGGGGCCGCCGCTCTAATTCACCCCTCCACTTT. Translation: CASWRGRRSNSPLHF.

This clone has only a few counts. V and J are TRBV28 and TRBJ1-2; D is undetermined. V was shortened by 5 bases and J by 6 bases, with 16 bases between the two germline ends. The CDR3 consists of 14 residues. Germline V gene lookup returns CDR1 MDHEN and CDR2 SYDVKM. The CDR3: CASSRTRVLNGYTF. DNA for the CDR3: TGTGCCAGCAGTCGGACCCGGGTCCTTAATGGCTACACCTTC.

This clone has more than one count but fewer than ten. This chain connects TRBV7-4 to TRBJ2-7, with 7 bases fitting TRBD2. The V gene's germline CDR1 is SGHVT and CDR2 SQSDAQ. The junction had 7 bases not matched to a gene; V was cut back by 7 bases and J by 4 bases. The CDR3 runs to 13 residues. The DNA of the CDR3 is TGTGCCAGCACCTGTGGCGGGAGTTACGAGCAGTACTTC. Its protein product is CASTCGGSYEQYF.

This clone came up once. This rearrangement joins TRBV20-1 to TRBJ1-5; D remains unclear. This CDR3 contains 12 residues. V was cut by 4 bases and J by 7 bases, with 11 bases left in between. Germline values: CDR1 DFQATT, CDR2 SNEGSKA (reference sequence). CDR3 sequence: CSAISGNQPQHF. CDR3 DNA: TGCAGTGCTATATCCGGGAACCAGCCCCAGCATTTT.

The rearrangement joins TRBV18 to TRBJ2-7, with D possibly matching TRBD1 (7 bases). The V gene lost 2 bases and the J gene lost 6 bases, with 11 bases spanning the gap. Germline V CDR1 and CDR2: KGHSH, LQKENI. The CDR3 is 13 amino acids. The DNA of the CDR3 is TGTGCCAGCTCACCATCAGGGGGGTCCGAGCAGTACTTC. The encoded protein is CASSPSGGSEQYF.

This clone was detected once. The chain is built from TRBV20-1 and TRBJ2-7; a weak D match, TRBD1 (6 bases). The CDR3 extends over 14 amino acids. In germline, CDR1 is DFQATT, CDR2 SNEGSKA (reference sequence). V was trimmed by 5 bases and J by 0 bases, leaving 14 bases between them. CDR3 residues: CSAGPGHRSYEQYF. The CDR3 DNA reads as TGCAGTGCTGGGCCGGGACATCGCTCCTACGAGCAGTACTTC.

CDR3 nucleotides: TGCAGTGCTAGAGATTCGAGCGAACTCACAGATACGCAGTATTTT. Amino acids: CSARDSSELTDTQYF. The chain recombines TRBV20-1 with TRBJ2-3, with D unclear. Trimming left V 0 bases short and J 2 bases short, with 12 bases between. CDR1 and CDR2 from the germline V gene are DFQATT and SNEGSKA (reference sequence). CDR3 length: 15 residues.

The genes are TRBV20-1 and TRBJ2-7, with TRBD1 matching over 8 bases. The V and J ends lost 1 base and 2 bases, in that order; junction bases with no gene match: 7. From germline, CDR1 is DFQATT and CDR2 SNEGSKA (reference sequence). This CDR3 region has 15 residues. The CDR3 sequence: CSARGQGQVTYEQYF. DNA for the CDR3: TGCAGTGCTAGAGGCCAGGGACAGGTCACCTACGAGCAGTACTTC.

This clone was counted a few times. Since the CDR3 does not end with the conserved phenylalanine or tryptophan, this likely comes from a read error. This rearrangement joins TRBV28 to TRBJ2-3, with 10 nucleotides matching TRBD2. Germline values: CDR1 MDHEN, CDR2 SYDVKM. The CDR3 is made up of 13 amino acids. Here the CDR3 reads CVSSSGLANAQYL. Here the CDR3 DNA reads TGTGTCAGCAGCTCGGGACTAGCGAACGCTCAGTATTTA.

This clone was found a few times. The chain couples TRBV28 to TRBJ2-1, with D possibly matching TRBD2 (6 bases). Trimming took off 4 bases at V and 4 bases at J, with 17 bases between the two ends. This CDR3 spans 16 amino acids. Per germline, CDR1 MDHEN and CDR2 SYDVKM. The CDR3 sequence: CASSSALPGAYNEQFF. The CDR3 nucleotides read TGTGCCAGCAGTTCCGCACTACCGGGAGCTTACAATGAGCAGTTCTTC.

CDR3 coding DNA: TGTGCCAGCAGTACGGCGGGGGGGCTAGTTGAGCAGTTCTTC. This sequence encodes CASSTAGGLVEQFF. The chain carries TRBV6-2 or TRBV6-3 and TRBJ2-1; 9 nucleotides match TRBD2. Losses at the gene ends were 5 bases for V and 9 bases for J; bases not matched to a gene: 8. Germline V gene sequence: CDR1 MNHEY, CDR2 SVGEGT. This CDR3 contains 14 residues.

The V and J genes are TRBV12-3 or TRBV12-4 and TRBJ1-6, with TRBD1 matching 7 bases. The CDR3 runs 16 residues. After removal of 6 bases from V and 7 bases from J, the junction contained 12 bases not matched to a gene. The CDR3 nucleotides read TGTGCCAGCAGGCCAACAGGGGTCCAGCCAAATTCACCCCTCCACTTT. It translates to CASRPTGVQPNSPLHF.